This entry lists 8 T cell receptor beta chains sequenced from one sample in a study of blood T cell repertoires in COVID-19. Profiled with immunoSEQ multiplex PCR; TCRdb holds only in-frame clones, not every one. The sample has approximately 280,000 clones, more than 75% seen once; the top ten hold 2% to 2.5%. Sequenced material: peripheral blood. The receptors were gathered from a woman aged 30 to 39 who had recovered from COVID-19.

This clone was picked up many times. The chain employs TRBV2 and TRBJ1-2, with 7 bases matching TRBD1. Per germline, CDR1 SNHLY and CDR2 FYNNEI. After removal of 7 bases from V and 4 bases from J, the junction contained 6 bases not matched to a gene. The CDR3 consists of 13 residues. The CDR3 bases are TGTGCCAGCACCCAGGGGGAGAGCTATGGCTACACCTTC. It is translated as CASTQGESYGYTF.

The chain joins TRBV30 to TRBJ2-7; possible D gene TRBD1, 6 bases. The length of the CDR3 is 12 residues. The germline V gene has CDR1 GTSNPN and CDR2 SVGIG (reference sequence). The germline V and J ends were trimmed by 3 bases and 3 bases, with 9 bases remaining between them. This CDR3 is CAWSEQGYEQYF. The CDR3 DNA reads TGTGCCTGGAGCGAACAGGGCTACGAGCAGTACTTC.

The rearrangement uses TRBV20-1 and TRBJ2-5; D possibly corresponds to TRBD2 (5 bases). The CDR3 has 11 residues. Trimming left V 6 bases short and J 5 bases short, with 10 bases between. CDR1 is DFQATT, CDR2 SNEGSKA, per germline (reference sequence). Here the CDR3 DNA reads TGCAGTGCCGGGGTCCCCGAGACCCAGTACTTC. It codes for CSAGVPETQYF.

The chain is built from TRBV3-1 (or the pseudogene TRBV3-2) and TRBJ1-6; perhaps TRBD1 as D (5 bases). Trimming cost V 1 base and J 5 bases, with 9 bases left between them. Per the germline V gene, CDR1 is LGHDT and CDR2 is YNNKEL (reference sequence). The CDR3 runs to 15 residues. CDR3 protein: CASSQGQHDNSPLHF. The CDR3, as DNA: TGTGCCAGCAGCCAAGGACAGCACGATAATTCACCCCTCCACTTT.

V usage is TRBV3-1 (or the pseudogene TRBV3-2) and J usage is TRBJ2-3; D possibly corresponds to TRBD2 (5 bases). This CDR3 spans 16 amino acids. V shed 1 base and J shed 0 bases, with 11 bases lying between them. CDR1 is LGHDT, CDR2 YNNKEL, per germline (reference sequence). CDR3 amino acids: CASSQVGSASTDTQYF. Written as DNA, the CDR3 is TGTGCCAGCAGCCAAGTTGGTAGCGCAAGCACAGATACGCAGTATTTT.

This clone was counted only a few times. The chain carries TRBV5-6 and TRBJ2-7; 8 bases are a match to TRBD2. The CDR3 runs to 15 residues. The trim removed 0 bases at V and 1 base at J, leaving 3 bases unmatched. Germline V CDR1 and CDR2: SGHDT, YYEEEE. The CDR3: CASSLVLADSYEQYF. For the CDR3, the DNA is TGTGCCAGCAGCTTGGTACTAGCGGATTCCTACGAGCAGTACTTC.

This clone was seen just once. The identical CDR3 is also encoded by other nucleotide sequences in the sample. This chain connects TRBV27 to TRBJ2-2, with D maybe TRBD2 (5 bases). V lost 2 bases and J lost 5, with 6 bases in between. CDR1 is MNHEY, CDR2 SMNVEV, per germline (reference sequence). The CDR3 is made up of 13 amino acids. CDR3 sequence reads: CASSLRGTGELFF. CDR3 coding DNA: TGTGCCAGCAGTTTACGGGGAACCGGGGAGCTGTTTTTT.

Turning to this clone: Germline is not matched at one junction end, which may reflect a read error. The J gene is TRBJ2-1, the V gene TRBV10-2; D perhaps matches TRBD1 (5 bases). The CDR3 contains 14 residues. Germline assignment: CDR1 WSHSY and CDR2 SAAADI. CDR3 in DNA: TGCGCCAGCAACCCCCGGCAGGGTGCTGCCTCGTGGATCTTC. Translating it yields CASNPRQGAASWIF.